These 19 T cell receptor beta chains were all obtained from the same sample, sequenced in a study of OX40 agonist ivuxolimab in advanced cancers. The data were produced by immunoSEQ multiplex PCR, yet TCRdb's version contains in-frame clones alone and is incomplete. The sample consists of 13,000 or so clones, around 86% of them appearing once. The material was CD4+ or CD8+ T cells sorted from blood, obtained in a trial of the OX40 agonist ivuxolimab. These receptors originate from an adult with an advanced solid tumor such as melanoma, head and neck, liver or kidney cancer.

This chain connects TRBV29-1 to TRBJ2-5, with 7 nucleotides matching TRBD2. CDR1 and CDR2 (germline): SQVTM, ANQGSEA. The CDR3 has 14 amino acids. The junction had 8 bases not matched to a gene; V was cut back by 3 bases and J by 4 bases. CDR3 amino acids: CSVERRERGETQYF. For the CDR3, the DNA is TGCAGCGTTGAGAGGCGGGAGAGGGGAGAGACCCAGTACTTC.

The chain uses TRBV27 and TRBJ2-7; the D is unclear. Looked up from germline, CDR1 is MNHEY and CDR2 is SMNVEV (reference sequence). There are 14 residues in the CDR3. Trimming took 3 bases from V and 0 from J, leaving 9 bases between them. This CDR3 is CASSFSGSSYEQYF. DNA of the CDR3: TGTGCCAGCAGTTTTTCGGGTAGCTCCTACGAGCAGTACTTC.

The chain recombines TRBV6-6 with TRBJ2-7; D might be TRBD1 (5 bases). This CDR3 has 13 residues. The V gene lost 0 bases and the J gene lost 11 bases, with 14 bases spanning the gap. The germline V gene encodes CDR1 MNHNY and CDR2 SVGAGI (reference sequence). The CDR3: CASSYSIRAEEYF. The CDR3 DNA reads as TGTGCCAGCAGTTACTCGATCAGGGCTGAGGAGTACTTC.

The genes are TRBV28 and TRBJ2-7, with D unresolved. From germline, CDR1 is MDHEN and CDR2 SYDVKM. V was pared by 3 bases and J by 4 bases, with 13 bases between. CDR3 size: 14 residues. CDR3 loop: CASSFESRQYEQYF. CDR3 DNA sequence: TGTGCCAGCAGTTTTGAATCCAGGCAGTACGAGCAGTACTTC. Drawing the rest from reference TRBV28 and TRBJ2-7, the complete variable domain is DVKVTQSSRYLVKRTGEKVFLECVQDMDHENMFWYRQDPGLGLRLIYFSYDVKMKEKGDIPEGYSVSREKKERFSLILESASTNQTSMYLCASSFESRQYEQYFGPGTRLTVT.

This clone came up a few times. The chain has TRBV6-5 and TRBJ2-3; D is possibly TRBD1 or TRBD2 (7 bases each). CDR3 length: 16 residues. Trimming left V 0 bases short and J 7 bases short, with 17 bases between. The germline V gene has CDR1 MNHEY and CDR2 SVGAGI. CDR3 sequence reads: CASSYSQGGGGHTQYF. The CDR3 DNA sequence: TGTGCCAGCAGTTACTCGCAAGGGGGCGGGGGTCATACGCAGTATTTT.

V and J are TRBV19 and TRBJ2-2; D uncertain. V gave up 4 bases and J gave up 7 bases, with 1 base separating them. Per the germline V gene, CDR1 is LNHDA and CDR2 is SQIVND (reference sequence). The CDR3 consists of 10 residues. For the CDR3, the DNA is TGTGCCAGTAGTAGCGGGGAGCTGTTTTTT. Translation: CASSSGELFF.

This chain uses TRBV19 with TRBJ2-7, with D possibly being TRBD1 (5 bases). V lost 8 bases to trimming and J lost 0 bases, with 20 bases between them. This CDR3 spans 16 amino acids. Germline loops: CDR1 LNHDA, CDR2 SQIVND (reference sequence). The CDR3, as DNA: TGTGCCAGTTCTCGTTTTTACGGACAATACTCCTACGAGCAGTACTTC. Its protein is CASSRFYGQYSYEQYF. Together with reference TRBV19 and TRBJ2-7, the CDR3 gives the full variable domain: DGGITQSPKYLFRKEGQNVTLSCEQNLNHDAMYWYRQDPGQGLRLIYYSQIVNDFQKGDIAEGYSVSREKKESFPLTVTSAQKNPTAFYLCASSRFYGQYSYEQYFGPGTRLTVT.

This rearrangement joins TRBV5-1 to TRBJ2-7; D gene ambiguous. The germline V gene encodes CDR1 SGHRS and CDR2 YFSETQ. The CDR3 is 13 amino acids. Trimming took off 0 bases at V and 5 bases at J, with 9 bases between the two ends. Written as DNA, the CDR3 is TGCGCCAGCAGCTTGGAACCAGGAGACGAGCAGTACTTC. Residues: CASSLEPGDEQYF.

The chain carries TRBV19 and TRBJ2-1, with D possibly being TRBD2 (7 bases). Germline CDR1 LNHDA, CDR2 SQIVND (reference sequence). V was trimmed by 7 bases and J by 9 bases, leaving 10 bases between them. CDR3 length equals 11 residues. CDR3 in amino acids: CASKGGPEQFF. In DNA form, the CDR3 reads TGTGCCAGTAAGGGGGGGCCTGAGCAGTTCTTC. Complete variable domain (other parts from reference TRBV19 and TRBJ2-1): DGGITQSPKYLFRKEGQNVTLSCEQNLNHDAMYWYRQDPGQGLRLIYYSQIVNDFQKGDIAEGYSVSREKKESFPLTVTSAQKNPTAFYLCASKGGPEQFFGPGTRLTVL.

V usage is TRBV14 and J usage is TRBJ1-3; no clear D gene. The V gene lost 6 bases and the J gene lost 5 bases, with 8 bases spanning the gap. CDR1 is SGHDN and CDR2 is FVKESK in the germline V gene. The CDR3 contains 12 residues. This chain's CDR3 is CASSPGRNTIYF. The CDR3 DNA follows: TGTGCCAGCAGTCCGGGGAGAAACACCATATATTTT.

The chain joins TRBV27 to TRBJ2-1; no firm D call. Trimming stripped 0 bases from V and 4 bases from J, with 10 bases between. CDR1 is MNHEY, CDR2 SMNVEV, per germline (reference sequence). CDR3 length: 15 residues. The DNA for the CDR3 is TGTGCCAGCAGTTTATCCGGGCTACTGTACAATGAGCAGTTCTTC. Its translation is CASSLSGLLYNEQFF.

This rearrangement joins TRBV7-2 to TRBJ2-5; 8 bases are a match to TRBD2. CDR1 SGHTA and CDR2 FQGNSA come from the germline V gene. Trimming cost V 7 bases and J 1 base; bases outside gene matches: 8. The length of the CDR3 is 15 residues. The CDR3 DNA sequence: TGTGCCAGCACCTTTCGGGGGGGATCCCAAGAGACCCAGTACTTC. It specifies CASTFRGGSQETQYF.

The sample holds one count of this clone. The chain joins TRBV9 to TRBJ1-2; no clear D gene. Deletions cut 5 bases from V and 8 bases from J, with 13 bases between. The CDR3 spans 12 residues. From germline, CDR1 is SGDLS and CDR2 YYNGEE. The CDR3 here is CASRLPGRGYTF. CDR3 sequence (DNA): TGTGCCAGCAGACTACCCGGGCGCGGCTACACCTTC.

The rearrangement joins TRBV9 to TRBJ2-7; D gene ambiguous. Trimming took off 4 bases at V and 2 bases at J, with 13 bases between the two ends. Germline V lookup: CDR1 SGDLS, CDR2 YYNGEE. The CDR3 is made up of 14 amino acids. Here the CDR3 reads CASSQVDRPYEQYF. In DNA, the CDR3 is TGTGCCAGCAGCCAAGTGGATCGCCCCTACGAGCAGTACTTC.

V gene TRBV27 combines with J gene TRBJ1-6; tentative D call: TRBD1 (5 bases). CDR1 is MNHEY and CDR2 is SMNVEV in the germline V gene (reference sequence). V was shortened by 2 bases and J by 7 bases, with 15 bases between the two germline ends. CDR3 length: 16 residues. The DNA of the CDR3 is TGTGCCAGCAGTTTACGGACGGGGGATGGAAATTCACCCCTCCACTTT. It encodes CASSLRTGDGNSPLHF.

This rearrangement joins TRBV14 to TRBJ1-1, with D unclear. Trimming removed 0 bases from V and 10 bases from J, with 18 bases in between. CDR1 SGHDN and CDR2 FVKESK come from the germline V gene. CDR3 length: 15 residues. The CDR3 spells CASSQDLGEGGLAFF. The CDR3 nucleotides are TGTGCCAGCAGCCAAGATCTGGGCGAGGGAGGTTTAGCTTTCTTT.

The V and J genes are TRBV5-1 and TRBJ2-1; tentatively, D is TRBD2 (7 bases). Trimming removed 0 bases at V and 2 bases at J, with 12 bases between. The CDR3 extends over 16 amino acids. The germline CDR1 and CDR2 sequences are SGHRS and YFSETQ. The CDR3 region has the DNA TGCGCCAGCAGCTTGGAGGGAGGGGGACCCTACAATGAGCAGTTCTTC. Translation gives CASSLEGGGPYNEQFF.

This chain uses TRBV18 with TRBJ1-2; 8 bases line up with TRBD1. CDR3 size: 16 residues. The germline CDR1 and CDR2 sequences are KGHSH and LQKENI. J gave up 2 bases and V 2 bases, and 7 bases lay outside the gene matches. The chain's CDR3 is CASSPTRTGNNYGYTF. The CDR3 nucleotides are TGTGCCAGCTCACCAACCAGGACAGGGAACAACTATGGCTACACCTTC.

The DNA for the CDR3 is TGTGCCAGCAGCGTAGGGGGCGGGAGGGCCAGCAATGAGCAGTTCTTC. This encodes CASSVGGGRASNEQFF. The chain couples TRBV9 to TRBJ2-1; 9 nucleotides line up with TRBD2. Germline lookup yields CDR1 SGDLS and CDR2 YYNGEE. Trimming cost V 0 bases and J 6 bases; bases outside gene matches: 7. The CDR3 covers 16 residues.